The clone carrying this TCR beta chain was recorded a few times. The antigen is not known. TCRdb's copy holds only in-frame clones and misses some; the assay was immunoSEQ multiplex PCR. The sample comprises about 20,000 clones, 65% to 85% of which are singletons, and about 20% rests with the top ten. This record belongs to a study of OX40 agonist ivuxolimab in advanced cancers. CDR3 length: 13 residues. In germline, CDR1 is KGHSH, CDR2 LQKENI. The V end was cut by 2 bases, the J end by 5 bases, with 7 bases between. Findings of the study overall: Certain nonresponders likewise exhibited a low normalized T-cell clonal expansion. Near-lowest levels of clonal expansion characterized partial responders at 0.1-3.0 mg/kg.

Prior autoimmune disease or systemic immunosuppression barred patients. The specimen comprised CD4+ or CD8+ T cells sorted from blood, sampled in a trial of the OX40 agonist ivuxolimab. The V and J genes are TRBV18 and TRBJ2-1; maybe TRBD2 (6 bases). The clonotype comes from an adult with an advanced solid tumor such as melanoma, head and neck, liver or kidney cancer. As DNA, the CDR3 is TGTGCCAGCTCACCAGCGGGGAACAATGAGCAGTTCTTC. This sequence encodes CASSPAGNNEQFF.